Below, 17 T cell receptor beta chains from the same sample are listed, as sequenced in a study of T cells of healthy individuals (dated by TCRdb to 2016 to 2019). Receptor libraries were prepared by 5' RACE. These reads were obtained on an Illumina MiSeq. The public reads were reprocessed in TCRdb via fastp at Q25 and MiXCR, keeping in-frame beta chains. Rows are unified per CDR3 protein, each entry keeping the most common DNA and genes. Recorded for this sample are 85,000 to 100,000 distinct CDR3 sequences; around 17% of them occurred a single time. In total, the top ten clones hold 6.2% of the sample. These receptors originate from a human donor in good health.

In this sample, this clonotype turned up many times. The V call is TRBV5-1, the J call TRBJ1-5; possible D gene TRBD1, 5 bases. The V gene's germline CDR1 is SGHRS and CDR2 YFSETQ. Trimming removed 4 bases at V and 7 bases at J, with 18 bases between. The CDR3 is 15 amino acids. The CDR3 bases are TGCGCCAGCAGCCCGAAGGAAGGGGCAGGGCAGCCCCAGCATTTT. Protein product: CASSPKEGAGQPQHF.

This clonotype showed up many times. The chain links TRBV20-1 to TRBJ2-7; TRBD2 might be the D (6 bases). The V gene lost 6 bases and the J gene lost 4 bases, with 19 bases spanning the gap. The CDR3 sequence is 14 residues long. Germline V lookup: CDR1 DFQATT, CDR2 SNEGSKA (reference sequence). CDR3 DNA sequence: TGCAGTGCCACCCCAGGAGGGTTACTGTACGAGCAGTACTTC. Translation gives CSATPGGLLYEQYF.

This clonotype has at least ten counts. This chain uses TRBV28 with TRBJ2-7; D is uncertain. V was cut by 2 bases and J by 6 bases, with 17 bases left in between. Germline V CDR1 and CDR2: MDHEN, SYDVKM. There are 15 residues in the CDR3. The CDR3 sequence is CASSLRLLLYGEQYF. The CDR3 DNA sequence: TGTGCCAGCAGTTTAAGACTCCTCCTCTACGGCGAGCAGTACTTC.

The V gene is TRBV9, the J gene TRBJ2-7; 7 nucleotides align to TRBD1. V trimming: 3 bases; J trimming: 6 bases; junction bases outside the gene matches: 6. CDR3 size: 13 residues. Germline V gives CDR1 SGDLS, CDR2 YYNGEE. As DNA, the CDR3 is TGTGCCAGCAGCGCGACAGGGCAGGGCGAGCAGTACTTC. It specifies CASSATGQGEQYF.

This clonotype was seen a handful of times. The chain combines TRBV4-3 with TRBJ2-1; 12 positions agree with TRBD2. The germline V gene has CDR1 LGHNA and CDR2 YSLEER. V was clipped by 0 bases and J by 10 bases; unmatched bases: 7. This CDR3 region has 16 residues. DNA for the CDR3: TGCGCCAGCAGCCAAGACAGACTAGCGGGGGTCGAGGAGCAGTTCTTC. Translation: CASSQDRLAGVEEQFF.

This chain joins TRBV10-3 and TRBJ2-5; 8 bases agree with TRBD2. CDR1 is ENHRY, CDR2 SYGVKD, per germline. This CDR3 contains 16 residues. V dropped 2 bases and J dropped 4; count of bases not matched to a gene: 9. This chain's CDR3 is CAISERSGGPAETQYF. In nucleotides, the CDR3 is TGTGCCATCAGTGAGCGGTCGGGAGGGCCTGCAGAGACCCAGTACTTC.

This clonotype was observed a handful of times. The rearrangement uses TRBV2 and TRBJ2-1; no reliable D call. Trimming pared 7 bases from V and 3 bases from J, leaving 13 bases between. Germline-derived CDR1 and CDR2 are SNHLY and FYNNEI. CDR3 length: 14 amino acids. The CDR3 region is CASTPTPDYNEQFF. CDR3 bases: TGTGCCAGCACCCCAACCCCCGACTACAATGAGCAGTTCTTC.

This clonotype turned up a few times. V gene TRBV5-1 combines with J gene TRBJ1-5; tentatively, D is TRBD1 (6 bases). Trimming stripped 1 base from V and 6 bases from J, with 17 bases between. The CDR3 totals 16 residues. Germline CDR1 is SGHRS and CDR2 is YFSETQ. DNA of the CDR3: TGCGCCAGCAGCTTGACGGTGACAGGTAACGGTCAGCCCCAGCATTTT. This encodes CASSLTVTGNGQPQHF.

This chain joins TRBV14 and TRBJ2-1; TRBD1 agrees at 8 bases. Trimming cost V 5 bases and J 2 bases; bases outside gene matches: 5. Per germline, CDR1 SGHDN and CDR2 FVKESK. This CDR3 comprises 15 residues. Written as DNA, the CDR3 is TGTGCCAGCAGCTTCTCAGGGGGCGCCTACAATGAGCAGTTCTTC. Residues: CASSFSGGAYNEQFF. The whole variable domain, filled in from reference TRBV14 and TRBJ2-1, reads EAGVTQFPSHSVIEKGQTVTLRCDPISGHDNLYWYRRVMGKEIKFLLHFVKESKQDESGMPNNRFLAERTGGTYSTLKVQPAELEDSGVYFCASSFSGGAYNEQFFGPGTRLTVL.

The chain combines TRBV27 with TRBJ2-2; the match to TRBD2 covers 12 bases. Germline V gives CDR1 MNHEY, CDR2 SMNVEV (reference sequence). J gave up 7 bases and V 0 bases, and 9 bases lay outside the gene matches. This CDR3 is 18 amino acids long. The CDR3 spells CASSLSPSGRAEFGELFF. The CDR3 DNA sequence: TGTGCCAGCAGTTTATCGCCTAGCGGGAGGGCCGAATTCGGGGAGCTGTTTTTT.

By share, this clonotype counts as medium-sized. The chain recombines TRBV7-2 with TRBJ2-1; the D is unclear. The V end lost 1 base, the J end lost 5 bases, and 9 bases lay between the germline ends. The germline gives CDR1 SGHTA, CDR2 FQGNSA. The CDR3 consists of 14 residues. CDR3 in DNA: TGTGCCAGCAGCTTAGTCCGGCGCGACAATGAGCAGTTCTTC. Amino acid sequence: CASSLVRRDNEQFF.

The chain uses TRBV28 and TRBJ1-4; possible D gene TRBD1, 6 bases. Trimming took off 8 bases at V and 5 bases at J, with 12 bases between the two ends. The germline gives CDR1 MDHEN, CDR2 SYDVKM. This CDR3 has 13 residues. CDR3: CASQTGSNEKLFF. The CDR3 coding sequence is TGTGCCAGCCAGACAGGTTCGAATGAAAAACTGTTTTTT.

The CDR3 sequence: CASSSGRLNEKLFF. The DNA for the CDR3 is TGTGCCAGCTCATCGGGACGGCTTAATGAAAAACTGTTTTTT. The rearrangement joins TRBV18 to TRBJ1-4, with D perhaps TRBD1 (5 bases). The CDR3 runs to 14 residues. Trimming removed 5 bases from V and 4 bases from J, with 11 bases in between. Per germline, CDR1 KGHSH and CDR2 LQKENI.

On this clonotype: Just one base apart from a much larger clone, this may be a read error. V and J are TRBV7-3 and TRBJ2-1, with 8 bases that match TRBD1. CDR1 is SGHTA and CDR2 is FQGTGA in the germline V gene. CDR3 length: 14 amino acids. The DNA for the CDR3 is TGTGGCAGCAGCTACGGACAGGGTAACAATGAGCAGTTCTTC. Protein: CGSSYGQGNNEQFF.

CDR3 sequence: CASSQDFSPGTYEQYF. The CDR3, as DNA: TGCGCCAGCAGCCAAGATTTCTCCCCAGGAACCTACGAGCAGTACTTC. The V and J genes are TRBV4-3 and TRBJ2-7; unclear D gene. Trimming left V 0 bases short and J 2 bases short, with 14 bases between. CDR1 is LGHNA and CDR2 is YSLEER in the germline V gene. The CDR3 totals 16 residues.

V usage is TRBV28 and J usage is TRBJ2-7; 10 bases align to TRBD2. Germline values: CDR1 MDHEN, CDR2 SYDVKM. After removal of 5 bases from V and 3 bases from J, the junction contained 4 bases not matched to a gene. This CDR3 is built from 14 residues. In DNA form, the CDR3 reads TGTGCCAGCAGTATCCGGACTAGCGGCTACGAGCAGTACTTC. It yields the protein CASSIRTSGYEQYF.

A few counts support this clonotype. This chain uses TRBV3-1 with TRBJ2-2; no clear D gene. The ends were cut back, 1 base at V and 6 bases at J, with 6 bases in the middle. The CDR3 contains 13 residues. CDR1 LGHDT and CDR2 YNNKEL come from the germline V gene (reference sequence). CDR3 DNA: TGTGCCAGCAGCCAAGGCTCGGCCGGGGAGCTGTTTTTT. Amino acid sequence: CASSQGSAGELFF.